Listed below are T cell receptor beta chains from one sample, sequenced in a study of OX40 agonist ivuxolimab in advanced cancers. The method was immunoSEQ multiplex PCR; TCRdb's version includes in-frame clones alone and lacks a portion of them. In the table there are some 74,000 clones, approximately 90% of which are singletons. Sample: CD4+ or CD8+ T cells sorted from blood, taken in a trial of the OX40 agonist ivuxolimab. The receptors here all came from an adult with an advanced solid tumor such as melanoma, head and neck, liver or kidney cancer. Both conserved end residues are part of each CDR3. The D gene is left open where the match is weak. Clone sizes are given selectively: once, few, many, or a class where the clone is expanded.

CDR3,DNA,J,size,V,length,D
CASSPRQGRITEAFF,TGTGCCAGCAGCCCCCGACAGGGGAGGATCACTGAAGCTTTCTTT,TRBJ1-1,.,TRBV11-3,15,TRBD1
CSVRGAREAFF,TGCAGCGTCCGGGGGGCTAGGGAAGCTTTCTTT,TRBJ1-1,few,TRBV29-1,11,.
CASSTGVGSETQYF,TGTGCCAGCAGTACAGGGGTAGGGTCAGAGACCCAGTACTTC,TRBJ2-5,.,TRBV6-5,14,TRBD1
CASSLYLRGENTGELFF,TGTGCCAGCAGCTTATACCTGAGGGGGGAGAACACCGGGGAGCTGTTTTTT,TRBJ2-2,.,TRBV7-2,17,.
CASSPHRLEDRRNNEQFF,TGTGCCAGCAGCCCCCATCGTCTTGAGGACAGGCGCAACAATGAGCAGTTCTTC,TRBJ2-1,.,TRBV28,18,TRBD1
CASTPLTGSGANVLTF,TGCGCCAGCACCCCTCTGACGGGCTCTGGGGCCAACGTCCTGACTTTC,TRBJ2-6,.,TRBV5-1,16,.
CSVRSYEQFF,TGCAGCGTTAGGAGCTATGAGCAGTTCTTC,TRBJ2-1,.,TRBV29-1,10,.
CASSPTGNTEAFF,TGTGCCAGCAGCCCGACTGGGAACACTGAAGCTTTCTTT,TRBJ1-1,.,TRBV4-2,13,.
CASSVTGQNTEAFF,TGCGCCAGCAGCGTGACAGGCCAGAACACTGAAGCTTTCTTT,TRBJ1-1,.,TRBV5-1,14,.
CASSPGQDTQYF,TGTGCCAGCTCACCAGGTCAAGATACGCAGTATTTT,TRBJ2-3,.,TRBV18,12,.
CASSVNSGRAGNEQFF,TGTGCCAGTAGTGTGAATAGCGGGAGGGCCGGCAATGAGCAGTTCTTC,TRBJ2-1,.,TRBV19,16,TRBD2
CASSLGQGIDYGYTF,TGTGCCAGCAGCTTAGGACAGGGAATAGACTATGGCTACACCTTC,TRBJ1-2,once,TRBV7-8,15,TRBD1
CASGPRGGGASYEQYF,TGTGCCAGTGGCCCCCGGGGAGGGGGCGCTTCCTACGAGCAGTACTTC,TRBJ2-7,.,TRBV19,16,.
CALSAANYGYTF,TGTGCCTTAAGCGCCGCTAACTATGGCTACACCTTC,TRBJ1-2,.,TRBV2,12,.
CASSLPPGMGGSGRGGNEQFF,TGTGCCAGCAGTTTACCCCCCGGGATGGGGGGGAGCGGGAGAGGGGGGAATGAGCAGTTCTTC,TRBJ2-1,.,TRBV28,21,TRBD2
CASSRTDGTEAFF,TGTGCCAGCAGCCGGACGGACGGCACTGAAGCTTTCTTT,TRBJ1-1,.,TRBV7-9,13,.
CASSLQAGNTEAFF,TGTGCCAGCAGCCTCCAGGCAGGGAACACTGAAGCTTTCTTT,TRBJ1-1,few,TRBV7-9,14,.
CASSSGDRYNEQFF,TGCGCCAGCAGTTCTGGTGACAGATACAATGAGCAGTTCTTC,TRBJ2-1,once,TRBV5-1,14,.
CASRTGDRSYEQYF,TGTGCCAGCAGAACCGGGGACAGATCATACGAGCAGTACTTC,TRBJ2-7,.,TRBV28,14,TRBD1
CASSYRDTQYF,TGTGCCAGCAGTTACCGAGATACGCAGTATTTT,TRBJ2-3,few,TRBV6-1,11,.
CAWSSRGVVTDTQYF,TGTGCCTGGAGTTCGCGGGGGGTAGTCACAGATACGCAGTATTTT,TRBJ2-3,.,TRBV30,15,TRBD2
CATRRGGPYQETQYF,TGTGCCACCCGGCGGGGGGGGCCGTACCAAGAGACCCAGTACTTC,TRBJ2-5,.,TRBV7-9,15,TRBD2
CASSPEIFSGGYTF,TGTGCCAGCAGTCCGGAGATCTTCTCAGGTGGCTACACCTTC,TRBJ1-2,.,TRBV6-1,14,.
CASSPFQGAGNEQFF,TGTGCCAGCTCACCATTTCAGGGGGCCGGAAACGAGCAGTTCTTC,TRBJ2-1,once,TRBV18,15,TRBD1